The next 27 T cell receptor beta chains were all read from a single sample in a study of blood T cell repertoires in COVID-19. Generated by immunoSEQ multiplex PCR, the TCRdb table keeps only in-frame clones and is missing some. The sample carries about 270,000 clones, 90% recorded once. Sequencing was carried out using PBMCs or T cells enriched from blood (not recorded which). The receptors were gathered from a woman aged 25 to 39 with acute COVID-19.

The DNA for the CDR3 is TGTGCCAGTAGCTACCGGGACAGGCTCATCAGGACTAATGAAAAACTGTTTTTT. This sequence encodes CASSYRDRLIRTNEKLFF. This chain joins TRBV19 and TRBJ1-4; 8 positions agree with TRBD1. With V trimmed by 6 bases and J by 2 bases, 14 bases remained unmatched. Per the germline V gene, CDR1 is LNHDA and CDR2 is SQIVND (reference sequence). The CDR3 is 18 amino acids.

The sample holds a few counts of this clone. This chain links TRBV6-4 with TRBJ2-1; 12 bases fit TRBD1. Germline V CDR1 and CDR2: MRHNA, SNTAGT. After removal of 3 bases from V and 8 bases from J, the junction contained 5 bases not matched to a gene. The CDR3 has 15 residues. CDR3 sequence: CASSEGTGGVDEQFF. The CDR3 coding sequence is TGTGCCAGCAGTGAAGGGACAGGGGGCGTCGATGAGCAGTTCTTC.

The chain links TRBV7-8 to TRBJ2-1; D is unresolved. Trimming cost V 10 bases and J 6 bases, with 16 bases left between them. The CDR3 is 13 amino acids. Germline V gene data show CDR1 as SGHVS and CDR2 as FQNEAQ. DNA of the CDR3: TGTGCCATCGATTTCCAGGATGGCAATGAGCAGTTCTTC. Protein: CAIDFQDGNEQFF.

The chain links TRBV5-6 to TRBJ2-1; 9 nucleotides agree with TRBD2. The germline gives CDR1 SGHDT, CDR2 YYEEEE. V shed 4 bases, J shed 6 bases, and the junction held 11 bases outside the gene matches. The CDR3 length is 16 residues. The CDR3 nucleotides read TGTGCCAGCAGCCAAGGGGGTAGCGGGAGTGGCAATGAGCAGTTCTTC. Amino acids: CASSQGGSGSGNEQFF. The full variable domain, in which reference TRBV5-6 and TRBJ2-1 provide the parts outside the CDR3, is DAGVTQSPTHLIKTRGQQVTLRCSPKSGHDTVSWYQQALGQGPQFIFQYYEEEERQRGNFPDRFSGHQFPNYSSELNVNALLLGDSALYLCASSQGGSGSGNEQFFGPGTRLTVL.

The chain joins TRBV6-5 to TRBJ2-7; tentatively, D is TRBD1 (6 bases). Germline V gene lookup returns CDR1 MNHEY and CDR2 SVGAGI. The germline V and J ends were trimmed by 4 bases and 9 bases, with 22 bases remaining between them. The CDR3 runs 15 residues. CDR3 residues: CASSSIAGVGAWQYF. CDR3 sequence (DNA): TGTGCCAGCAGTTCCATCGCAGGGGTCGGGGCATGGCAGTACTTC.

This clone occurred a few times. The chain has TRBV6-5 and TRBJ2-7, with 12 bases matching TRBD2. CDR3 length equals 15 residues. CDR1 is MNHEY and CDR2 is SVGAGI in the germline V gene. The ends lost 6 bases at V and 1 base at J; junction bases unmatched: 4. CDR3 loop: CASRSGLAGSYEQYF. In DNA form, the CDR3 reads TGTGCCAGCAGATCAGGACTAGCGGGGTCCTACGAGCAGTACTTC.

The rearrangement links TRBV7-9 to TRBJ2-7; the match to TRBD2 covers 7 bases. The CDR3 covers 14 residues. V shed 5 bases, J shed 4 bases, and the junction held 8 bases outside the gene matches. Germline lookup yields CDR1 SEHNR and CDR2 FQNEAQ (reference sequence). This CDR3 reads CASSPRDYLYEQYF. The DNA of the CDR3 is TGTGCCAGCAGCCCCCGGGACTACTTATACGAGCAGTACTTC.

In its sample, this clone was seen a few times. The rearrangement links TRBV30 to TRBJ2-1, with TRBD2 matching 13 bases. V lost 2 bases to trimming and J lost 7 bases; unmatched junction nucleotides: 8. The V gene's germline CDR1 is GTSNPN and CDR2 SVGIG (reference sequence). CDR3 size: 16 residues. Here the CDR3 reads CAWSPVTSGRRNEQFF. The CDR3 DNA follows: TGTGCCTGGAGTCCGGTGACTAGCGGGAGGCGGAATGAGCAGTTCTTC.

As regards this clone: This sample also contains other DNA sequences that code for the same CDR3. The chain uses TRBV7-9 and TRBJ2-1, with a tentative D call TRBD1 (5 bases). The V gene's germline CDR1 is SEHNR and CDR2 FQNEAQ (reference sequence). Trimming stripped 2 bases from V and 2 bases from J, with 7 bases between. There are 14 residues in the CDR3. The CDR3: CASSLPGTYNEQFF. The CDR3, as DNA: TGTGCCAGCAGCTTACCAGGGACCTACAATGAGCAGTTCTTC.

J is TRBJ1-3 and V is TRBV30, with D perhaps matching TRBD1 (6 bases). Germline V gene lookup returns CDR1 GTSNPN and CDR2 SVGIG (reference sequence). Trimming removed 4 bases from V and 3 bases from J, with 10 bases in between. This CDR3 has 13 amino acids. The CDR3 sequence is CAWNRVLGNTIYF. As DNA, the CDR3 is TGTGCCTGGAACAGGGTTCTTGGAAACACCATATATTTT.

V and J are TRBV7-6 and TRBJ2-1; 9 nucleotides align to TRBD1. CDR3 size: 17 residues. Germline V gene data show CDR1 as SGHVS and CDR2 as FNYEAQ. Unmatched junction bases numbered 10, after V lost 0 bases and J lost 7 bases. CDR3 sequence reads: CASSLAFRDRDANEQFF. CDR3 in DNA: TGTGCCAGCAGCTTAGCGTTCCGGGACAGGGACGCGAATGAGCAGTTCTTC.

This rearrangement joins TRBV7-2 to TRBJ2-3; 10 positions match TRBD2. The ends lost 5 bases at V and 8 bases at J; junction bases unmatched: 13. Looked up from germline, CDR1 is SGHTA and CDR2 is FQGNSA. CDR3 length: 16 residues. Written as DNA, the CDR3 is TGTGCCAGCAGCGTCACTAGCGGGGTTGCGCAGGGTACGCAGTATTTT. Amino acids: CASSVTSGVAQGTQYF.

The chain carries TRBV6-5 and TRBJ2-1; D not resolved. Germline CDR1 reads MNHEY; CDR2 reads SVGAGI. The CDR3 has 14 amino acids. Trimming cost V 6 bases and J 4 bases, with 13 bases left between them. CDR3: CASSLQALYNEQFF. DNA for the CDR3: TGTGCCAGCAGCCTCCAGGCACTTTACAATGAGCAGTTCTTC.

The J gene is TRBJ1-4, the V gene TRBV9; the D gene is possibly TRBD1 (6 bases). Trimming stripped 4 bases from V and 3 bases from J, with 13 bases between. This CDR3 spans 15 amino acids. The V gene's germline CDR1 is SGDLS and CDR2 YYNGEE. The CDR3 loop reads CASSLRTEPNEKLFF. CDR3 nucleotide sequence: TGTGCCAGCAGCTTGCGGACAGAACCTAATGAAAAACTGTTTTTT.

The rearrangement joins TRBV9 to TRBJ2-1, with D uncertain. Germline V CDR1 and CDR2: SGDLS, YYNGEE. The CDR3 sequence is 15 residues long. V was clipped by 4 bases and J by 6 bases, with 17 bases between them. The CDR3 coding sequence is TGTGCCAGCAGCCTGGAGTCGTGGGTTAGCAATGAGCAGTTCTTC. This codes for CASSLESWVSNEQFF.

This rearrangement joins TRBV6-5 to TRBJ1-5; maybe TRBD1 (6 bases). CDR1 MNHEY and CDR2 SVGAGI come from the germline V gene. The V gene lost 10 bases and the J gene lost 6 bases, with 19 bases spanning the gap. The CDR3 totals 14 residues. This CDR3 is CATTEQGITQPQHF. The CDR3 region has the DNA TGTGCCACCACGGAACAGGGAATAACTCAGCCCCAGCATTTT.

This chain connects TRBV7-2 to TRBJ2-7; 8 bases are shared with TRBD1. The V and J ends lost 5 bases and 0 bases, in that order; junction bases with no gene match: 3. The length of the CDR3 is 14 residues. Germline V gene data show CDR1 as SGHTA and CDR2 as FQGNSA. The CDR3 here is CASSPGTGSYEQYF. CDR3 DNA: TGTGCCAGCAGCCCTGGGACAGGCTCCTACGAGCAGTACTTC.

This clone was detected only a few times. The chain combines TRBV21-1 with TRBJ2-1; no DNA check was done on the table's D call, TRBD2. TRBV21-1 counts as a pseudogene. This CDR3 comprises 14 residues. The CDR3 here is CASGRSSSGNEQFF. The CDR3 nucleotides are TGTGCCAGCGGGAGATCTTCTAGCGGCAATGAGCAGTTCTTC.

J is TRBJ2-3 and V is TRBV27, with TRBD2 identical over 11 bases. V gave up 2 bases and J gave up 2 bases; unmatched junction bases: 3. CDR3 length equals 16 residues. Germline assignment: CDR1 MNHEY and CDR2 SMNVEV (reference sequence). CDR3 residues: CASSLLAGGDTDTQYF. The CDR3 nucleotides are TGTGCCAGCAGTTTACTAGCGGGAGGAGACACAGATACGCAGTATTTT.

The V and J genes are TRBV12-3 or TRBV12-4 and TRBJ2-1, with 8 bases identical to TRBD2. This CDR3 comprises 12 residues. Trimming took 9 bases from V and 11 from J; bases not matched to a gene: 9. The CDR3 is CASLGLAGKQFF. Written as DNA, the CDR3 is TGTGCCAGTTTGGGGCTAGCGGGCAAGCAGTTCTTC.

The J gene is TRBJ2-7, the V gene TRBV5-4; the match to TRBD1 covers 7 bases. There are 16 residues in the CDR3. The germline V gene has CDR1 SGHNT and CDR2 YYREEE (reference sequence). Unmatched junction bases numbered 9, after V lost 1 base and J lost 2 bases. The CDR3 region is CASSLPTGSFTYEQYF. The CDR3 DNA follows: TGTGCCAGCAGCTTGCCGACAGGGTCCTTTACCTACGAGCAGTACTTC.

The rearrangement joins TRBV6-5 to TRBJ1-3; 8 nucleotides line up with TRBD1. Trimming at V came to 2 bases and at J to 0 bases, leaving 0 bases not matched to a gene. Germline loops: CDR1 MNHEY, CDR2 SVGAGI. The CDR3 spans 15 residues. The chain's CDR3 is CASSYGQGSGNTIYF. DNA for the CDR3: TGTGCCAGCAGTTACGGACAGGGCTCTGGAAACACCATATATTTT.

V is TRBV5-4 and J is TRBJ1-3, with TRBD1 as a possible D gene (5 bases). The CDR3 sequence is 17 residues long. V was cut by 5 bases and J by 4 bases, with 22 bases left in between. Germline V gives CDR1 SGHNT, CDR2 YYREEE (reference sequence). The CDR3 is CASSYTDSLSRGNTIYF. CDR3 DNA sequence: TGTGCCAGCAGTTATACTGACAGCCTATCGAGAGGAAACACCATATATTTT.

The rearrangement uses TRBV5-1 and TRBJ2-7; D remains unclear. Germline CDR1 is SGHRS and CDR2 is YFSETQ. The CDR3 contains 13 residues. The V and J ends lost 0 bases and 3 bases respectively, with 7 bases between them. CDR3 in amino acids: CASSLAYSYEQYF. The CDR3 coding sequence is TGCGCCAGCAGCTTGGCCTATAGCTACGAGCAGTACTTC.

The gene calls are TRBV6-5 and TRBJ2-1; TRBD1 matches at 7 bases. CDR1 is MNHEY, CDR2 SVGAGI, per germline. The V segment lost 1 base and the J segment 10 bases; nucleotides outside the gene matches: 1. This CDR3 is built from 12 residues. The CDR3 spells CASSYLTGEQFF. CDR3 nucleotide sequence: TGTGCCAGCAGTTACTTGACAGGGGAGCAGTTCTTC.

The V gene is TRBV7-6, the J gene TRBJ2-3; D gene uncertain. V lost 5 bases and J 9 bases, leaving 12 bases between the germline ends. Germline CDR1 SGHVS, CDR2 FNYEAQ. CDR3 length equals 12 residues. The CDR3 sequence is CASSPAQATQYF. The CDR3 DNA is TGTGCCAGCAGCCCCGCTCAGGCAACGCAGTATTTT.

The chain links TRBV3-1 (or the pseudogene TRBV3-2) to TRBJ2-5; 7 nucleotides align to TRBD2. Germline lookup yields CDR1 LGHDT and CDR2 YNNKEL (reference sequence). This CDR3 comprises 12 residues. Germline trimming cut 4 bases from V and 5 bases from J; bases unmatched to any gene: 1. The DNA of the CDR3 is TGTGCCAGCAGCCGCGGGAGTGAGACCCAGTACTTC. Translating gives CASSRGSETQYF.